Following are 32 T cell receptor beta chains from one sample sequenced in a study of T cell repertoires in cytomegalovirus infection. These receptors are not linked to any known antigen. MiXCR was run by TCRdb on the reads, yielding one entry per CDR3 protein. This sample has about 900,000 distinct CDR3 sequences, with approximately 31% found just once. The source was cultured CD8+ T cells from PBMCs, collected from culture after CMV antigen stimulation. Every receptor here comes from a human donor in good health (CMV status not recorded). Some clones in this sample may be carry-over from other donors' samples.

The V gene is TRBV14, the J gene TRBJ2-2; unclear D gene. CDR1 SGHDN and CDR2 FVKESK come from the germline V gene. The CDR3 has 13 amino acids. V gave up 3 bases and J gave up 4 bases, with 6 bases separating them. The CDR3 DNA reads as TGTGCCAGCAGCCAGGGATTCACCGGGGAGCTGTTTTTT. This codes for CASSQGFTGELFF.

This sequence joins TRBV5-5 and TRBJ1-1; D gene unclear. Germline CDR1 reads SGHKS; CDR2 reads YYEKEE (reference sequence). Trimming left V 7 bases short and J 6 bases short, with 10 bases between. This CDR3 spans 11 amino acids. CDR3 sequence: CASHKKAEAFF. As DNA, the CDR3 is TGTGCCAGCCACAAGAAGGCTGAAGCTTTCTTT.

This clonotype has a handful of counts. This chain links TRBV11-3 with TRBJ2-3, with no clear D. Germline assignment: CDR1 SGHNT and CDR2 YENEEA. Deletions cut 5 bases from V and 4 bases from J, with 16 bases between. The CDR3 loop spans 15 amino acids. The CDR3 DNA is TGTGCCAGCAGCCTTTGGGGTGAGAAGGCAGATACGCAGTATTTT. Its translation is CASSLWGEKADTQYF.

The V gene is TRBV2, the J gene TRBJ1-6; 7 bases line up with TRBD1. Germline CDR1 SNHLY, CDR2 FYNNEI. This CDR3 spans 15 amino acids. J lost 6 bases, V lost 5 bases, and 7 bases had no gene match. CDR3 residues: CASSSPNRGNSPLHF. CDR3 DNA sequence: TGTGCCAGCAGTTCACCGAACAGGGGTAATTCACCCCTCCACTTT.

The V and J genes are TRBV6-5 and TRBJ2-2, with 7 bases fitting TRBD2. Germline CDR1 is MNHEY and CDR2 is SVGAGI. The CDR3 is made up of 15 amino acids. Trimming cost V 0 bases and J 6 bases; bases outside gene matches: 4. The CDR3 sequence: CASSYSGGGAGELFF. The CDR3 DNA reads TGTGCCAGCAGTTACTCAGGCGGGGGAGCCGGGGAGCTGTTTTTT.

This clonotype has just a few counts. This chain connects TRBV25-1 to TRBJ2-3; no clear D. The CDR3 spans 15 residues. Deletions cut 1 base from V and 0 bases from J, with 8 bases between. Germline values: CDR1 MGHDK, CDR2 SYGVNS. The CDR3 loop reads CASSELRVSTDTQYF. The CDR3 DNA reads as TGTGCCAGCAGTGAATTACGGGTTAGCACAGATACGCAGTATTTT. Full variable domain (rest looked up from reference TRBV25-1 and TRBJ2-3): EADIYQTPRYLVIGTGKKITLECSQTMGHDKMYWYQQDPGMELHLIHYSYGVNSTEKGDLSSESTVSRIRTEHFPLTLESARPSHTSQYLCASSELRVSTDTQYFGPGTRLTVL.

A note on this clonotype: Compared with germline, one end of the junction differs, possibly owing to a read error. This rearrangement joins TRBV19 to TRBJ1-1, with D possibly being TRBD1 (6 bases). In germline, CDR1 is LNHDA, CDR2 SQIVND (reference sequence). This CDR3 has 15 residues. CDR3 sequence: CVSRMGPGEITEAFF. CDR3 sequence (DNA): TGTGTCAGTAGGATGGGTCCAGGGGAAATCACTGAAGCTTTCTTT.

A remark on this clonotype: Relative to the germline gene, one junction end is altered; a read error may explain this. The chain couples TRBV5-6 to TRBJ2-3; D possibly uses TRBD1 or TRBD2 (5 bases each). The germline V gene has CDR1 SGHDT and CDR2 YYEEEE. There are 14 residues in the CDR3. CDR3: CVSSWGRPADTQYF. Here the CDR3 DNA reads TGTGTCAGCAGCTGGGGACGGCCGGCAGATACGCAGTATTTT.

This clonotype appeared a few times. The gene calls are TRBV7-6 and TRBJ1-2; D might be TRBD1 (5 bases). The CDR3 is 14 residues long. Germline V gene lookup returns CDR1 SGHVS and CDR2 FNYEAQ. Trimming shortened V by 1 base and J by 7 bases, and 13 bases separated the two germline ends. The CDR3 is CASSLVTRGSGYTF. CDR3 bases: TGTGCCAGCAGCTTAGTGACAAGGGGATCTGGCTACACCTTC.

The rearrangement joins TRBV7-9 to TRBJ1-4; D may be TRBD1 (6 bases). V was trimmed by 5 bases and J by 5 bases, leaving 18 bases between them. This CDR3 region has 16 residues. The germline V gene has CDR1 SEHNR and CDR2 FQNEAQ (reference sequence). CDR3 DNA: TGTGCCAGCAGCCACCGTCCTAGGGGGACCAATGAAAAACTGTTTTTT. It yields the protein CASSHRPRGTNEKLFF.

This clonotype was seen many times. This rearrangement joins TRBV7-6 to TRBJ2-2, with TRBD2 matching over 9 bases. The V and J ends lost 10 bases and 3 bases, in that order; junction bases with no gene match: 9. The CDR3 runs to 15 residues. CDR1 and CDR2 (germline): SGHVS, FNYEAQ. The DNA of the CDR3 is TGTGCCATGACGCCTTTAGCGGGGGACACCGGGGAGCTGTTTTTT. This sequence encodes CAMTPLAGDTGELFF.

In this sample, this clonotype turned up many times. The chain has TRBV7-8 and TRBJ2-5; D is perhaps TRBD1 (5 bases). The CDR3 totals 14 residues. Germline-derived CDR1 and CDR2 are SGHVS and FQNEAQ. Trimming took 4 bases from V and 2 from J, leaving 11 bases between them. This chain's CDR3 is CASSSRQLQETQYF. The CDR3 DNA is TGTGCCAGCAGCTCGCGACAGTTACAAGAGACCCAGTACTTC.

In this sample, this clonotype turned up once. This chain links TRBV11-2 with TRBJ2-2, with 11 bases matching TRBD2. In germline, CDR1 is SGHAT, CDR2 FQNNGV. The CDR3 has 16 amino acids. Losses at the gene ends were 5 bases for V and 3 bases for J; bases not matched to a gene: 5. This CDR3 reads CASSILAGGHTGELFF. The CDR3 DNA reads as TGTGCCAGCAGCATCCTAGCGGGGGGCCACACCGGGGAGCTGTTTTTT.

This clonotype was picked up a small number of times. The chain has TRBV4-1 and TRBJ2-7; TRBD1 matches at 10 bases. The CDR3 covers 14 residues. Per germline, CDR1 MGHRA and CDR2 YSYEKL. Trimming at V came to 3 bases and at J to 7 bases, leaving 6 bases not matched to a gene. In DNA form, the CDR3 reads TGCGCCAGCAGCCACGACAGGGGGCTGGGTGAGCAGTACTTC. Translation gives CASSHDRGLGEQYF.

This clonotype has only a few counts. The chain is built from TRBV6-5 and TRBJ1-1; TRBD1 aligns across 10 bases. The V and J ends lost 0 bases and 6 bases, in that order; junction bases with no gene match: 4. The CDR3 runs to 15 residues. The germline gives CDR1 MNHEY, CDR2 SVGAGI. The CDR3 region has the DNA TGTGCCAGCAGTTACTCAGCCGGACAGGGGGCTGAAGCTTTCTTT. This gives the protein CASSYSAGQGAEAFF.

This clonotype was observed once. This rearrangement joins TRBV6-8 to TRBJ2-2; no clear D. V lost 0 bases, J lost 0 bases, and 8 bases lay in between. This CDR3 is 16 amino acids long. Germline assignment: CDR1 MNHGY and CDR2 SAAAGT. CDR3 residues: CASSYSYPANTGELFF. CDR3 nucleotides: TGTGCCAGCAGTTACTCGTATCCGGCGAACACCGGGGAGCTGTTTTTT.

J is TRBJ2-7 and V is TRBV6-6; 7 bases align to TRBD1. Germline-derived CDR1 and CDR2 are MNHNY and SVGAGI (reference sequence). Trimming took 10 bases from V and 0 from J; bases not matched to a gene: 6. This CDR3 region has 13 residues. The CDR3 protein is CAIQGMDSYEQYF. CDR3 DNA: TGTGCCATACAGGGGATGGACTCCTACGAGCAGTACTTC.

The V and J genes are TRBV11-2 and TRBJ2-5, with 10 bases fitting TRBD2. Germline V lookup: CDR1 SGHAT, CDR2 FQNNGV. V shed 3 bases and J 0 bases; nucleotides not matched to a gene: 7. This CDR3 has 17 residues. CDR3 sequence reads: CASSFRSGGVYQETQYF. The CDR3 DNA follows: TGTGCCAGCAGCTTTCGCAGCGGGGGGGTGTACCAAGAGACCCAGTACTTC.

The V and J genes are TRBV6-8 and TRBJ2-2; TRBD2 matches 12 bases. Germline CDR1 reads MNHGY; CDR2 reads SAAAGT. Trimming removed 5 bases from V and 4 bases from J; junction bases left unmatched: 8. This CDR3 region has 17 residues. CDR3 coding DNA: TGTGCCAGCAGTAAAAGACCGGGACTAGCGGGCACCGGGGAGCTGTTTTTT. Its protein product is CASSKRPGLAGTGELFF.

The chain has TRBV2 and TRBJ2-7; 7 nucleotides align to TRBD1. The CDR3 extends over 11 amino acids. Germline CDR1 is SNHLY and CDR2 is FYNNEI. In DNA, the CDR3 is TGTACCAGCCTTGACAGGGCCGAGCAGTACGTC. As protein: CTSLDRAEQYV.

The chain is built from TRBV19 and TRBJ1-4; D is possibly TRBD1 (5 bases). Deletions cut 6 bases from V and 0 bases from J, with 11 bases between. Germline CDR1 and CDR2: LNHDA and SQIVND (reference sequence). The CDR3 runs to 15 residues. Here the CDR3 reads CASSTLGATNEKLFF. CDR3 DNA sequence: TGTGCCAGTAGCACTCTAGGGGCAACTAATGAAAAACTGTTTTTT.

This clonotype was seen a few times. The rearrangement links TRBV6-5 to TRBJ2-2, with a tentative D call TRBD2 (6 bases). Germline CDR1 is MNHEY and CDR2 is SVGAGI. V was trimmed by 0 bases and J by 5 bases, leaving 13 bases between them. This CDR3 has 16 amino acids. The chain's CDR3 is CASSYSVGGETGELFF. The CDR3 bases are TGTGCCAGCAGTTACTCGGTGGGGGGAGAAACCGGGGAGCTGTTTTTT.

There are a few counts of this clonotype. The V call is TRBV27, the J call TRBJ2-3, with 13 bases that match TRBD2. This CDR3 region has 17 residues. Germline-derived CDR1 and CDR2 are MNHEY and SMNVEV (reference sequence). Losses at the gene ends were 2 bases for V and 4 bases for J; bases not matched to a gene: 6. The CDR3 DNA reads TGTGCCAGCAGTTTAGTACTAGCGGGGGGGCCCTCAGATACGCAGTATTTT. This translates into CASSLVLAGGPSDTQYF.

This chain connects TRBV7-9 to TRBJ2-5; TRBD1 is a possible D gene (6 bases). The CDR3 spans 15 residues. Germline assignment: CDR1 SEHNR and CDR2 FQNEAQ (reference sequence). V shed 0 bases and J shed 4 bases, with 12 bases lying between them. Here the CDR3 DNA reads TGTGCCAGCAGCTTAGCACCGAGGACAGCAGAGACCCAGTACTTC. It codes for CASSLAPRTAETQYF.

The chain uses TRBV27 and TRBJ1-1; the D is unclear. Trimming shortened V by 3 bases and J by 4 bases, and 12 bases separated the two germline ends. The CDR3 consists of 14 residues. Germline V CDR1 and CDR2: MNHEY, SMNVEV (reference sequence). The CDR3 DNA reads TGTGCCAGCAGTTTCGGGGTGGAGGTCACTGAAGCTTTCTTT. Translation gives CASSFGVEVTEAFF.

This clonotype was detected a few times. This sequence joins TRBV7-9 and TRBJ1-2; D possibly corresponds to TRBD1 (6 bases). In germline, CDR1 is SEHNR, CDR2 FQNEAQ (reference sequence). V was clipped by 5 bases and J by 0 bases, with 16 bases between them. CDR3 length equals 16 residues. CDR3 residues: CASSPRQASPNYGYTF. The CDR3 nucleotides are TGTGCCAGCAGCCCCCGACAGGCATCACCTAACTATGGCTACACCTTC.

For this clonotype: At one end, the junction sequence differs from germline, possibly due to a read error. J is TRBJ2-5 and V is TRBV18; 8 bases agree with TRBD1. Looked up from germline, CDR1 is KGHSH and CDR2 is LQKENI. This CDR3 contains 16 residues. The chain's CDR3 is CVSSPPGQGKEETQYF. CDR3 coding DNA: TGTGTCAGCTCACCCCCTGGACAGGGCAAGGAAGAGACCCAGTACTTC.

This chain connects TRBV13 to TRBJ1-5, with a weak D call TRBD1 (5 bases). V was clipped by 5 bases and J by 6 bases, with 17 bases between them. This CDR3 spans 15 amino acids. Germline V gene lookup returns CDR1 PRHDT and CDR2 FYEKMQ (reference sequence). The CDR3 DNA follows: TGTGCCAGCAGCGCTCGGGGGGAGAAGGGTCAGCCCCAGCATTTT. Its protein product is CASSARGEKGQPQHF. Filled out from reference TRBV13 and TRBJ1-5, the complete variable domain reads AAGVIQSPRHLIKEKRETATLKCYPIPRHDTVYWYQQGPGQDPQFLISFYEKMQSDKGSIPDRFSAQQFSDYHSELNMSSLELGDSALYFCASSARGEKGQPQHFGDGTRLSIL.

This sequence joins TRBV9 and TRBJ1-2; D gene unclear. The CDR3 covers 11 residues. Deletions cut 6 bases from V and 8 bases from J, with 11 bases between. Per the germline V gene, CDR1 is SGDLS and CDR2 is YYNGEE. The CDR3 coding sequence is TGTGCCAGCACGGCGCTGGGGGGCTACACCTTC. It codes for CASTALGGYTF.

This CDR3 is CASSALAGELFF. The CDR3 DNA follows: TGCGCCAGCAGTGCCTTAGCCGGGGAGCTGTTTTTT. V is TRBV10-2 and J is TRBJ2-2, with D unresolved. This CDR3 has 12 residues. Per germline, CDR1 WSHSY and CDR2 SAAADI. The V and J ends lost 4 bases and 6 bases respectively, with 6 bases between them.

V and J are TRBV29-1 and TRBJ1-2, with 9 bases identical to TRBD1. Looked up from germline, CDR1 is SQVTM and CDR2 is ANQGSEA. J was trimmed by 6 bases and V by 6 bases; bases with no gene match: 8. The CDR3 covers 13 residues. CDR3 amino acids: CSVPGQGVNGYTF. Written as DNA, the CDR3 is TGCAGCGTCCCGGGACAGGGTGTGAATGGCTACACCTTC.

A note on this clonotype: The junction differs from germline at one of its ends, possibly a read error. The chain combines TRBV7-6 with TRBJ2-7; tentatively, D is TRBD2 (6 bases). Germline CDR1 reads SGHVS; CDR2 reads FNYEAQ. The CDR3 runs 13 residues. The CDR3: CANSSGTWGEQYF. DNA for the CDR3: TGTGCCAACAGCTCCGGGACTTGGGGCGAGCAGTACTTC.